The clone carrying this TCR beta chain was observed many times. Antigen: not known. One entry per CDR3 protein results from TCRdb running MiXCR on the 5' RACE reads. The table shows 500,000 or so distinct CDR3 sequences, with 5.3% occurring only once. CDR1 is LGHNA, CDR2 YSLEER, per germline. The CDR3 loop spans 15 amino acids. V shed 0 bases and J shed 10 bases, with 16 bases lying between them. The data stem from a study of CD8 T cells in ankylosing spondylitis. Regarding the study as a whole: The study looked at matched synovial fluid samples from ankylosing spondylitis patients. Disease-linked clones were reported to be significantly enriched there. What seemed typical of ankylosing spondylitis blood was a TCR beta motif built from several highly homologous variants.

The chain joins TRBV4-3 to TRBJ1-5; tentative D call: TRBD1 (5 bases). The sequencing input was blood, either unsorted or a sorted T cell fraction (not recorded which). This TCR was recovered from a male donor with ankylosing spondylitis. The CDR3 sequence is CASSQEGQGKDPQHF. In DNA form, the CDR3 reads TGCGCCAGCAGCCAAGAAGGGCAGGGTAAGGATCCCCAGCATTTT.